This T cell receptor beta chain was obtained from a study of blood T cell repertoires in COVID-19. As for the study in general: Sites in the United States, Italy and Spain provided acute and convalescent COVID-19 samples.

V was shortened by 0 bases and J by 12 bases, with 12 bases between the two germline ends. The CDR3 contains 13 residues. CDR1 LGHDT and CDR2 YNNKEL come from the germline V gene (reference sequence). Original data processing: Reference gene primer amplification gave nucleated cell count estimates. Sequenced by immunoSEQ multiplex PCR; TCRdb stores in-frame clones only, minus some. For V, J and clone size, that table is used; D and trimming come from the DNA. The top ten hold approximately 10% of the sample, which has roughly 180,000 clones, more than 80% seen once. The specimen was peripheral blood. This chain connects TRBV3-1 (or the pseudogene TRBV3-2) to TRBJ2-4; the D gene is possibly TRBD1 (5 bases). This sequence originates from a woman aged 40-49 years with COVID-19, enrolled during active disease. CDR3 nucleotide sequence: TGTGCCAGCAGCCAAGATGGGGCAGGCACTCAGTACTTC. This translates into CASSQDGAGTQYF.